This T cell receptor (beta chain) was retrieved from a study of control samples from healthy donors and cancer patients. The CDR3 has 13 residues. Trimming stripped 6 bases from V and 7 bases from J, with 17 bases between. Germline V gives CDR1 SQVTM, CDR2 ANQGSEA. Only in-frame clones appear in the TCRdb table, and some are missing; sequencing was by immunoSEQ multiplex PCR. This repertoire shows over 100,000 clones, 80% to 95% found once; its top ten account for 2% to 3%. The origin of this receptor is a man aged 35 to 55 in good health. The sequenced sample was blood. The J gene is TRBJ2-3, the V gene TRBV29-1, with a possible D match to TRBD1 (6 bases). This CDR3 reads CSVRFMGANTQYF. The CDR3 coding sequence is TGCAGCGTCCGGTTCATGGGGGCGAATACGCAGTATTTT.